Sequencing of this T cell receptor (beta chain) was carried out in a study of EBV T-cell therapy then PD-1 blockade in nasopharyngeal carcinoma. Sequenced by immunoSEQ multiplex PCR; TCRdb stores in-frame clones only, minus some. The sample comprises about 21,000 clones, 80% to 90% of which are singletons, and approximately 34% rests with the top ten. A remark on this clone: Its antigen is currently unknown.

Per germline, CDR1 SGDLS and CDR2 YYNGEE. The CDR3 is made up of 15 amino acids. The trim removed 6 bases at V and 5 bases at J, leaving 9 bases unmatched. Time point of the sample: 266 days after commencement of treatment, after nivolumab therapy. Treatment denoted: AdE1-LMPpoly-expanded autologous EBV-specific T-cell therapy followed by anti-PD-1 nivolumab. V usage is TRBV9 and J usage is TRBJ1-4, with 8 bases lining up with TRBD1. Material: CD8+ T cells from blood, obtained at roughly day 270 from a patient whose treatment included autologous EBV-specific T cells and nivolumab. The sequence was collected from a man aged 35-49 years with nasopharyngeal carcinoma. CDR3 sequence reads: CASTRQGTENEKLFF. The CDR3 nucleotides are TGTGCCAGCACCAGACAGGGGACAGAGAATGAAAAACTGTTTTTT.